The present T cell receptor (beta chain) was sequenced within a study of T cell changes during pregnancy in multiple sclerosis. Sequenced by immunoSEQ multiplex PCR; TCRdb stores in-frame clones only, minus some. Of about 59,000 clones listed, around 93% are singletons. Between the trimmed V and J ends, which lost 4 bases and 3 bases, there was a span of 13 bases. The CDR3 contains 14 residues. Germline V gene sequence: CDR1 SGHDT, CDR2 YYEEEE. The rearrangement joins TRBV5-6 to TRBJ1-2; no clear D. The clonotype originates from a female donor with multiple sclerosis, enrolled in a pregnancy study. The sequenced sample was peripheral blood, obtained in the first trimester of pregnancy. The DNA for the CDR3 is TGTGCCAGCAGCCCGCGGCGTGGCTACTATGGCTACACCTTC. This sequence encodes CASSPRRGYYGYTF.